The T cell receptor beta chain under discussion was sequenced for a study of spatial heterogeneity in lung cancer. Study-level information: The study consistently detected more beta-chain than alpha-chain sequences.

This clonotype was found a few times. Within a library made for alpha chains, this beta chain is off target, and its count is uninformative. Germline-derived CDR1 and CDR2 are LGHDT and YNNKEL (reference sequence). V shed 1 base and J 7 bases; nucleotides not matched to a gene: 9. The CDR3 loop spans 16 amino acids. On each TCR cDNA molecule, a unique molecular identifier was present. From the 5' RACE reads, TCRdb called clonotypes with MiXCR, one entry per CDR3 protein. The sample has some 720 distinct CDR3 sequences; 22% are singletons. Time point denoted: sample taken at primary tumor resection. Tumor, nontumor lung or frozen PBMC supplied whole RNA that was sequenced unsorted.

Specimen: normal lung tissue next to the tumor, collected at surgery. This chain links TRBV3-1 with TRBJ2-7; 11 bases align to TRBD2. The clonotype originates from a male donor with early-stage non-small cell lung cancer. This CDR3 is CASSQALAGGPSEQYF. Here the CDR3 DNA reads TGTGCCAGCAGCCAAGCCTTAGCGGGAGGGCCCTCAGAGCAGTACTTC.